Each of the 3 T cell receptor beta chains below was sequenced from the same sample in a study of T cell responses to AZD1222 COVID-19 vaccine (dated by TCRdb to the early 2020s). Library preparation was by the immunoSEQ multiplex PCR assay. What TCRdb holds here is the immuneACCESS table cut down to in-frame rearrangements. Part of the clones is not present; checked against another copy, under half of the missing clones reflect an unresolved V gene, and the others are unexplained. In all, the sample holds more than 95,000 clones, and about 88% of those were seen once. The ten most abundant clones make up approximately 27% of the sample. What this sample's time point label stands for: baseline before first vaccination. The sequences come from peripheral blood, collected on day 0 of AZD1222 vaccination. The receptors shown here come from an adult in good health.

The chain employs TRBV29-1 and TRBJ1-2, with 8 bases that match TRBD1. The CDR3 contains 17 residues. Unmatched junction bases numbered 13, after V lost 3 bases and J lost 1 base. Germline V gene data show CDR1 as SQVTM and CDR2 as ANQGSEA. The CDR3 loop is CSVEFTPGQGSNYGYTF. The CDR3 region has the DNA TGCAGCGTTGAGTTCACTCCCGGACAGGGTAGTAACTATGGCTACACCTTC.

This clone was seen just once. V is TRBV6-2 or TRBV6-3 and J is TRBJ2-7, with 7 bases fitting TRBD1. Trimming removed 5 bases from V and 0 bases from J; junction bases left unmatched: 7. CDR1 MNHEY and CDR2 SVGEGT come from the germline V gene. The CDR3 is 15 residues long. CDR3 sequence reads: CASSQRQGISYEQYF. CDR3 coding DNA: TGTGCCAGCAGTCAACGACAGGGAATCTCCTACGAGCAGTACTTC.

This chain links TRBV6-4 with TRBJ1-6; perhaps TRBD1 as D (5 bases). The CDR3 covers 13 residues. With 2 bases removed from V and 9 bases from J, the gap between germline ends came to 8 bases. CDR1 is MRHNA and CDR2 is SNTAGT in the germline V gene. CDR3 amino acids: CASSDPGGSPLHF. CDR3 sequence (DNA): TGTGCCAGCAGTGACCCGGGGGGTTCACCCCTCCACTTT.